One TCR beta chain is described in this entry. This receptor's antigen is unknown. Base qualities are not at hand, and no much larger clone is one base apart. The donors were healthy, HIV-negative adults who had no recently reported acute infections or vaccinations. Every donor was a Caucasian adult residing in Nashville, Tennessee, USA. CD4+ T cells were enriched by magnetic negative selection; naive cells were then positively selected on CD45RA, and the negative fraction formed the memory subset. Blood was collected by leukapheresis, and PBMCs were isolated by Ficoll-Histopaque density gradient centrifugation and then cryopreserved in liquid nitrogen vapor phase. Purity and quantity of every magnetically sorted T cell population were checked by analytical flow cytometry. Genomic DNA was isolated from every sorted fraction and measured by UV absorbance on a Nanodrop 2000c. Using the deep immunoSEQ assay, multiplex PCR amplified TCR CDR3 regions from genomic DNA. Extracted genomic DNA from each cell subset was distributed evenly across all wells of several immunoSEQ 96-well plates, and each plate was treated as a replicate. Each replicate PCR for sorted subsets received roughly 0.2 ug genomic DNA, equal to 30,000 or so T cell genomes. Purified libraries were quantified with a Qubit 3.0 fluorometer, sized on a Bioanalyzer 2100, and re-quantified with the KAPA Library Quantification kit. A separate single-read 150-cycle Illumina NextSeq 550 flow cell was used to sequence each immunoSEQ 96-well plate. On the authors' methods: Because the immunoSEQ output included only junctional sequences and no quality scores, the filtering could not be the same as the filtering used for full-length reads. Sequences were annotated with PyIR, a Python wrapper for IgBLAST v1.9, using IMGT germline references to assign V/J genes and CDR3. Any read was removed if the V/J assignment was weak (E-value above 1e-6), the CDR3 was missing, or the read contained stop codons, out-of-frame junctions, or ambiguous translated residues. V3J clonotypes were defined as sequences sharing the same inferred V gene, J gene, and CDR3 amino acid sequence. Percentage overlap between repertoires was computed as shared unique clonotypes divided by the size of the smaller repertoire. Three approaches were used to assess repertoire richness: RTK rarefaction, the Chao1 estimator, and Recon v2.1 estimates of unobserved clonotypes. Generation probabilities were computed with OLGA for all TCRbeta clonotypes obtained by the gDNA method from a few donors. Drawn from immuneACCESS, this table holds only the in-frame rearrangements with V and J called that TCRdb kept. Clones are partly lost; checked studies trace under half to an unresolved V gene and leave the rest unexplained. The DNA was the basis for D and trimming; V, J and clone size are from that table. The sample data list 2 million to 2.5 million clones, and about 94% of these were observed just once. Approximately 0.13% of the sample is in the top ten clones.

The CDR3, cysteine through phenylalanine, is 14 amino acids long. Kept here is only the CDR3 DNA, which spans 42 bases and is read in frame from base 1. CDR1 and CDR2, per the germline V gene, are MDHEN and SYDVKM. V drops 5 bases and J drops 3 bases, leaving 12 bases in between. This record belongs to a study of shared clonotypes between healthy human individuals (dated by TCRdb to about 2020). General notes on the study: Two women and a few men aged 18 to 49 years were included in the cohort. Per donor, three plates each were used for CD4 naive and CD4 memory, two for CD8 naive, and one for CD8 memory. To estimate repertoire size and how much clonotype sharing occurs between individuals, the study deeply sequenced the blood TCR repertoires of about five healthy adults. To increase sequencing depth and limit assay-specific biases, different laboratories used diverse techniques to prepare libraries and sequence TCR repertoires. Leukapheresis yielded between about 0.9 and 10 billion PBMCs per donor.

The investigation overall reported the following: Rarefaction of sorted-subset datasets indicated incomplete sequencing despite the large sequencing depth. Sampling was restricted to blood, and TCR repertoires in tissues likely differ from the TCR repertoires found in blood. Higher generation probabilities were observed for clonotypes shared by all four sorted-subset donors than for non-shared clonotypes. Larger estimated clonotype richness was generally found for naive subsets than for memory subsets. When several donors were compared, the shared fraction of clonotypes was about 5% for naive CD4, about 4% for naive CD8, 2% to 2.5% for memory CD4, and 0.35% to 0.4% for memory CD8. Because the study included only a small number of donors, the genetic and exposure-history diversity represented was limited. Pairwise subsampling led to the expectation that sequencing depth would affect the degree of clonotype sharing among donors.

The sequencing sample was made of naive CD4+ T cells sorted from blood. The cell subset or site label, as the study defines it: CD45RA+ positively selected. The TCR sequence derives from a man between 18 and 35 years old in good health. Recombination linked TRBV28 to TRBJ2-3; TRBD2 is a possible D gene, resting on 5 matching bases. CDR3 sequence: CASSIQPGTDTQYF. At the DNA level, the sequence is TGTGCCAGCAGTATCCAACCGGGGACAGATACGCAGTATTTT.